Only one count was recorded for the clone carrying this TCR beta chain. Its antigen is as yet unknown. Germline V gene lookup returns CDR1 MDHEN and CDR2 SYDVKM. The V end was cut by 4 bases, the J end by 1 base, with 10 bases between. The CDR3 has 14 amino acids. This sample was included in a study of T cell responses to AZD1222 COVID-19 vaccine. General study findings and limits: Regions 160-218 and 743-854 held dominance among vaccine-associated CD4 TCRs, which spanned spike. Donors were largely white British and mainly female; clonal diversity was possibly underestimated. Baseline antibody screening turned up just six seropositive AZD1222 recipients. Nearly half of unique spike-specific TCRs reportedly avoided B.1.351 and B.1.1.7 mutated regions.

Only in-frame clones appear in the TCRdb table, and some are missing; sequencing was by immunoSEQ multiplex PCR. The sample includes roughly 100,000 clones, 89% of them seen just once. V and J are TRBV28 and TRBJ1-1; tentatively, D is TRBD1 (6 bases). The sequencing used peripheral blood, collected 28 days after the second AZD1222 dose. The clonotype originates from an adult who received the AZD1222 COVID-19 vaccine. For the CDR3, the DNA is TGTGCCAGCAGTTCAACAGGGTGGAACACTGAAGCTTTCTTT. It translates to CASSSTGWNTEAFF. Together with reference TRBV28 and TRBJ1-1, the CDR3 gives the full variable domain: DVKVTQSSRYLVKRTGEKVFLECVQDMDHENMFWYRQDPGLGLRLIYFSYDVKMKEKGDIPEGYSVSREKKERFSLILESASTNQTSMYLCASSSTGWNTEAFFGQGTRLTVV.